This T cell receptor (beta chain) was observed in a study of CD4 and CD8 cells across lung adenocarcinoma regions. Localized lung adenocarcinoma, a non-small cell lung cancer, affected the donors. TCRdb re-analysed the PCR reads in MiXCR, keeping a single row per CDR3 protein. Here the sample spans around 15,000 distinct CDR3 sequences, around 55% being singletons. This clonotype was recorded at least ten times. V was pared by 8 bases and J by 10 bases, with 11 bases of the junction left unmatched. Germline CDR1 and CDR2: MNHEY and SVGAGI. There are 14 residues in the CDR3. Sequenced: CD8+ T cells from the center of a lung tumor. The TCR comes from a female donor with lung adenocarcinoma. The CD4 and CD8 labels of this study may be unreliable. The chain is built from TRBV6-5 and TRBJ2-1; 10 bases map to TRBD2. CDR3 protein: CASLAGTSVGEQFF. CDR3 DNA sequence: TGTGCCAGCCTCGCCGGGACTAGCGTTGGGGAGCAGTTCTTC.